Shown below are 19 T cell receptor beta chains from a single sample sequenced in a study of blood T cells in healthy people across ages (dated by TCRdb to the mid-2010s). Library preparation employed 5' RACE. Sequencing used an Illumina HiSeq 2500. The second PCR ran for about 6 to 11 cycles and used a J-beta primer mix along with a sample-barcoded 5' primer. TCRdb ran its own pipeline on the public reads, namely fastp trimming at Q25 and MiXCR clone calling, and kept in-frame beta chains. Each record represents a unique CDR3 protein, reported with the most common genes and DNA among its rows. This sample has 760,000 or so distinct CDR3 sequences in its table, and approximately 25% of those were observed once. The biggest ten clones account for 9% to 9.5% of the sample. The data also belong to a second study, concerning T cells of mothers and their children.

Sequenced: blood. The source of these receptors is a boy younger than 18 in good health.

This clonotype was observed a few times. The CDR3 bases are TGTGCCAGCGTTAGACTGTTGGGAAACACTGAAGCTTTCTTT. Translation gives CASVRLLGNTEAFF. The chain links TRBV2 to TRBJ1-1, with D unclear. CDR1 and CDR2 from the germline V gene are SNHLY and FYNNEI. The CDR3 has 14 amino acids. V lost 8 bases, J lost 2 bases, and 15 bases lay in between.

This clonotype appeared a few times. The V call is TRBV27, the J call TRBJ2-7; 9 bases match TRBD1. The CDR3 is 19 residues long. Trimming cost V 3 bases and J 3 bases; bases outside gene matches: 18. Germline assignment: CDR1 MNHEY and CDR2 SMNVEV (reference sequence). The DNA of the CDR3 is TGTGCCAGCAGTTTCTGGCCGTTGGGCGACAGGGGGGATGGCTACGAGCAGTACTTC. Translation gives CASSFWPLGDRGDGYEQYF.

In its sample, this clonotype was seen many times. The chain is built from TRBV6-4 and TRBJ2-1, with 11 bases fitting TRBD2. The CDR3 spans 14 residues. With V trimmed by 4 bases and J by 6 bases, 2 bases remained unmatched. The V gene's germline CDR1 is MRHNA and CDR2 SNTAGT. The CDR3 reads CASSVAGGPNEQFF. CDR3 bases: TGTGCCAGCAGTGTAGCGGGGGGGCCCAATGAGCAGTTCTTC.

This clonotype was seen a handful of times. The V call is TRBV6-2 or TRBV6-3, the J call TRBJ2-5, with D uncertain. The germline gives CDR1 MNHEY, CDR2 SVGEGT. V gave up 8 bases and J gave up 5 bases, with 12 bases separating them. This CDR3 region has 12 residues. DNA of the CDR3: TGTGCCAGCGCCTCGCGTCAGGAGACCCAGTACTTC. Its translation: CASASRQETQYF.

On this clonotype itself: Relative to the germline gene, one junction end is altered; a read error may explain this. The chain combines TRBV12-3 or TRBV12-4 with TRBJ1-2, with D possibly TRBD1 on 6 matching bases. The length of the CDR3 is 13 residues. The CDR3 protein is CASSATQGSAAYF. DNA for the CDR3: TGTGCCAGCAGCGCGACGCAGGGGAGCGCTGCGTACTTC.

Only a few counts were recorded for this clonotype. This chain links TRBV7-2 with TRBJ2-1; 7 bases align to TRBD2. CDR1 SGHTA and CDR2 FQGNSA come from the germline V gene. The trim removed 2 bases at V and 5 bases at J, leaving 3 bases unmatched. The CDR3 covers 14 residues. The CDR3, as DNA: TGTGCCAGCAGCTTATGGCGGGGGAACAATGAGCAGTTCTTC. Its translation: CASSLWRGNNEQFF. Supplemented by reference TRBV7-2 and TRBJ2-1, the full variable domain reads GAGVSQSPSNKVTEKGKDVELRCDPISGHTALYWYRQSLGQGLEFLIYFQGNSAPDKSGLPSDRFSAERTGGSVSTLTIQRTQQEDSAVYLCASSLWRGNNEQFFGPGTRLTVL.

This clonotype appeared a few times. This chain connects TRBV20-1 to TRBJ1-5; D is ambiguous. The V end was cut by 5 bases, the J end by 0 bases, with 17 bases between. The V gene's germline CDR1 is DFQATT and CDR2 SNEGSKA (reference sequence). The length of the CDR3 is 16 residues. DNA for the CDR3: TGCAGTGCTTCCCCTGAGGGAGCGGATAGCAATCAGCCCCAGCATTTT. Protein: CSASPEGADSNQPQHF.

This clonotype was recorded a few times. The chain joins TRBV29-1 to TRBJ2-5; TRBD1 is a possible D gene (6 bases). The germline V gene encodes CDR1 SQVTM and CDR2 ANQGSEA. V lost 7 bases to trimming and J lost 2 bases, with 11 bases between them. CDR3 length equals 12 residues. Here the CDR3 reads CSGRQEQETQYF. The CDR3 DNA reads TGCAGCGGTAGACAGGAGCAAGAGACCCAGTACTTC.

This clonotype was detected a few times. The gene calls are TRBV12-3 or TRBV12-4 and TRBJ1-1, with no clear D. Trimming removed 2 bases at V and 5 bases at J, with 9 bases between. This CDR3 has 13 residues. CDR3 bases: TGTGCCAGCAGTTTACGGGTGGGGACTGAAGCTTTCTTT. It yields the protein CASSLRVGTEAFF.

This clonotype has ten or more counts. The V gene is TRBV29-1, the J gene TRBJ2-5; D is unclear. The germline V and J ends were trimmed by 4 bases and 3 bases, with 6 bases remaining between them. Germline V gene sequence: CDR1 SQVTM, CDR2 ANQGSEA. The CDR3 is 11 amino acids. This CDR3 reads CSVAAEETQYF. The CDR3 nucleotides are TGCAGCGTTGCCGCCGAAGAGACCCAGTACTTC. The full variable domain, rest sourced from reference TRBV29-1 and TRBJ2-5, is SAVISQKPSRDICQRGTSLTIQCQVDSQVTMMFWYRQQPGQSLTLIATANQGSEATYESGFVIDKFPISRPNLTFSTLTVSNMSPEDSSIYLCSVAAEETQYFGPGTRLLVL.

This clonotype was recorded a few times. The chain combines TRBV6-2 or TRBV6-3 with TRBJ1-1; no reliable D call. The V and J ends lost 7 bases and 5 bases respectively, with 14 bases between them. There are 13 residues in the CDR3. From germline, CDR1 is MNHEY and CDR2 SVGEGT. Here the CDR3 reads CASTLRGDTEAFF. The CDR3 DNA follows: TGTGCCAGCACCCTAAGAGGCGATACTGAAGCTTTCTTT.

The V call is TRBV20-1, the J call TRBJ2-5; TRBD1 aligns across 11 bases. The J call may be mistaken, given a closer DNA end match to TRBJ2-1. The CDR3 has 15 amino acids. Germline CDR1 is DFQATT and CDR2 is SNEGSKA (reference sequence). Here the CDR3 reads CSATSGTGGKDEQFF. In nucleotides, the CDR3 is TGCAGTGCCACTTCCGGGACAGGGGGGAAGGATGAGCAGTTCTTC.

The V and J genes are TRBV7-9 and TRBJ1-3; weak D call: TRBD1 (5 bases). CDR1 is SEHNR, CDR2 FQNEAQ, per germline (reference sequence). The CDR3 length is 16 residues. Trimming left V 4 bases short and J 0 bases short, with 13 bases between. CDR3 nucleotide sequence: TGTGCCAGCAGCTCGCCGCAGGGAATCTCTGGAAACACCATATATTTT. Translating gives CASSSPQGISGNTIYF.

This clonotype was counted once. The chain carries TRBV20-1 and TRBJ2-1; D unresolved. Germline V gives CDR1 DFQATT, CDR2 SNEGSKA (reference sequence). This CDR3 has 12 amino acids. Trimming removed 5 bases from V and 7 bases from J, with 12 bases in between. In nucleotides, the CDR3 is TGCAGTGCTGAGGCGCCCGGTAATGAGCAGTTCTTC. Encoded protein: CSAEAPGNEQFF.

This sequence joins TRBV7-2 and TRBJ1-6; D is ambiguous. Germline CDR1 and CDR2: SGHTA and FQGNSA. The V end was cut by 5 bases, the J end by 1 base, with 18 bases between. The CDR3 is 18 amino acids. CDR3 sequence: CASSLSSGWASYNSPLHF. The CDR3, as DNA: TGTGCCAGCAGCCTCTCAAGTGGGTGGGCGTCCTATAATTCACCCCTCCACTTT.

The rearrangement links TRBV3-1 to TRBJ2-5; D is uncertain. This CDR3 spans 13 amino acids. The V end lost 1 base, the J end lost 2 bases, and 5 bases lay between the germline ends. CDR1 and CDR2 (germline): LGHDT, YNNKEL (reference sequence). CDR3 nucleotides: TGTGCCAGCAGCCAAGGGTGGCAAGAGACCCAGTACTTC. This encodes CASSQGWQETQYF.

The rearrangement links TRBV7-9 to TRBJ2-5; D unclear. V was cut by 4 bases and J by 0 bases, with 9 bases left in between. Germline CDR1 SEHNR, CDR2 FQNEAQ (reference sequence). The CDR3 has 14 amino acids. CDR3 nucleotide sequence: TGTGCCAGCAGCTACGACCCCTACCAAGAGACCCAGTACTTC. This gives the protein CASSYDPYQETQYF.

J is TRBJ2-2 and V is TRBV28; D possibly corresponds to TRBD2 (6 bases). With 6 bases removed from V and 4 bases from J, the gap between germline ends came to 12 bases. Germline V lookup: CDR1 MDHEN, CDR2 SYDVKM. There are 14 residues in the CDR3. CDR3 bases: TGTGCCAGCAGCCGCGGGACTCCCACCGGGGAGCTGTTTTTT. It yields the protein CASSRGTPTGELFF. Full variable domain (missing parts from reference TRBV28 and TRBJ2-2): DVKVTQSSRYLVKRTGEKVFLECVQDMDHENMFWYRQDPGLGLRLIYFSYDVKMKEKGDIPEGYSVSREKKERFSLILESASTNQTSMYLCASSRGTPTGELFFGEGSRLTVL.

This clonotype has a handful of counts. This chain uses TRBV12-3 or TRBV12-4 with TRBJ2-5; D unresolved. The DNA end is more similar to TRBJ2-1, so the J call may be wrong. This CDR3 region has 13 residues. The DNA for the CDR3 is TGTGCCAGCAGTTTAGCAAATAGAAATGAGCAGTTCTTC. Protein sequence: CASSLANRNEQFF.